The 20 T cell receptor beta chains below come from one sample, sequenced in a study of blood T cell repertoires in COVID-19. Clones were sequenced by immunoSEQ multiplex PCR, and TCRdb holds only the in-frame ones, with some missing. The sample includes nearly 300,000 clones, approximately 89% of them seen just once. The specimen sequenced was peripheral blood. These receptor sequences come from a woman younger than 45 who had recovered from COVID-19.

This clone was counted a single time. J is TRBJ2-1 and V is TRBV5-1, with 8 positions matching TRBD2. CDR1 and CDR2 from the germline V gene are SGHRS and YFSETQ. Trimming removed 2 bases from V and 6 bases from J; junction bases left unmatched: 4. CDR3 size: 14 residues. The CDR3 nucleotides are TGCGCCAGCAGCTTTAGCGGGGAGGGCAATGAGCAGTTCTTC. Its translation: CASSFSGEGNEQFF. Drawing the rest from reference TRBV5-1 and TRBJ2-1, the complete variable domain is KAGVTQTPRYLIKTRGQQVTLSCSPISGHRSVSWYQQTPGQGLQFLFEYFSETQRNKGNFPGRFSGRQFSNSRSEMNVSTLELGDSALYLCASSFSGEGNEQFFGPGTRLTVL.

This clone showed up just once. The chain combines TRBV4-1 with TRBJ1-4, with D perhaps TRBD1 (5 bases). Germline V lookup: CDR1 MGHRA, CDR2 YSYEKL. CDR3 length: 17 amino acids. V gave up 2 bases and J gave up 2 bases, with 15 bases separating them. The chain's CDR3 is CASSQRDTGGTNEKLFF. The CDR3 DNA reads as TGCGCCAGCAGCCAACGAGACACCGGGGGGACTAATGAAAAACTGTTTTTT.

The chain recombines TRBV7-9 with TRBJ2-7, with D unresolved. Germline CDR1 is SEHNR and CDR2 is FQNEAQ (reference sequence). The CDR3 length is 16 residues. Between the trimmed V and J ends, which lost 5 bases and 3 bases, there was a span of 20 bases. The CDR3 is CASSAPSRTNSYEQYF. The CDR3 DNA reads TGTGCCAGCAGCGCCCCATCCCGTACCAACAGCTACGAGCAGTACTTC.

The chain couples TRBV28 to TRBJ2-7, with TRBD1 identical over 10 bases. The CDR3 runs 16 residues. Germline V lookup: CDR1 MDHEN, CDR2 SYDVKM. The ends lost 5 bases at V and 3 bases at J; junction bases unmatched: 10. This chain's CDR3 is CASSPGGDRGSYEQYF. The CDR3, as DNA: TGTGCCAGCAGTCCTGGGGGGGACAGGGGCAGCTACGAGCAGTACTTC.

This sequence joins TRBV6-2 or TRBV6-3 and TRBJ2-6; 7 nucleotides match TRBD1. Looked up from germline, CDR1 is MNHEY and CDR2 is SVGEGT. This CDR3 has 17 amino acids. With V trimmed by 7 bases and J by 4 bases, 13 bases remained unmatched. The CDR3 sequence: CASNPQGPPTGANVLTF. CDR3 nucleotides: TGTGCCAGCAACCCACAGGGGCCACCTACGGGGGCCAACGTCCTGACTTTC.

The chain carries TRBV11-2 and TRBJ2-2, with a possible D match to TRBD2 (5 bases). The CDR3 length is 16 residues. In germline, CDR1 is SGHAT, CDR2 FQNNGV. V was pared by 2 bases and J by 2 bases, with 12 bases between. CDR3 sequence (DNA): TGTGCCAGCAGCTTAATTTCGGGGTCCAACACCGGGGAGCTGTTTTTT. Encoded protein: CASSLISGSNTGELFF.

In this sample, this clone turned up once. The chain has TRBV5-6 and TRBJ2-1; no definite D call. Germline V CDR1 and CDR2: SGHDT, YYEEEE. V was cut by 4 bases and J by 3 bases, with 8 bases left in between. The CDR3 spans 13 residues. The CDR3 here is CASSPTNYNEQFF. DNA of the CDR3: TGTGCCAGCAGCCCCACTAACTACAATGAGCAGTTCTTC.

The chain couples TRBV7-8 to TRBJ2-3; 8 nucleotides line up with TRBD1. The CDR3 is made up of 15 amino acids. Per germline, CDR1 SGHVS and CDR2 FQNEAQ. J lost 3 bases, V lost 5 bases, and 7 bases had no gene match. The CDR3 nucleotides are TGTGCCAGCAGCCGCCGGGACAGGAAGACAGATACGCAGTATTTT. Translated, it gives CASSRRDRKTDTQYF.

This clone appeared a single time. This chain connects TRBV3-1 (or the pseudogene TRBV3-2) to TRBJ1-6; TRBD1 matches at 10 bases. The CDR3 spans 14 residues. Germline CDR1 and CDR2: LGHDT and YNNKEL (reference sequence). V was pared by 4 bases and J by 10 bases, with 4 bases of the junction left unmatched. In DNA form, the CDR3 reads TGTGCCAGCAGCCCGGGGACAGGGGAATCACCCCTCCACTTT. This gives the protein CASSPGTGESPLHF.

The chain combines TRBV11-3 with TRBJ2-7; D might be TRBD2 (6 bases). Deletions cut 1 base from V and 4 bases from J, with 11 bases between. This CDR3 comprises 14 residues. CDR1 SGHNT and CDR2 YENEEA come from the germline V gene. The DNA of the CDR3 is TGTGCCAGCAGCTTAGGAGGGGCGGGGTACGAGCAGTACTTC. Its translation is CASSLGGAGYEQYF.

This clone was recorded once. The gene calls are TRBV12-3 or TRBV12-4 and TRBJ2-5, with TRBD1 as a possible D gene (6 bases). The ends were cut back, 5 bases at V and 7 bases at J, with 14 bases in the middle. This CDR3 spans 13 amino acids. The CDR3 coding sequence is TGTGCCAGCAGTACCCAGGGGATCGCGACCCAGTACTTC. It yields the protein CASSTQGIATQYF.

The rearrangement links TRBV7-3 to TRBJ2-5, with D perhaps TRBD2 (6 bases). From germline, CDR1 is SGHTA and CDR2 FQGTGA. There are 13 residues in the CDR3. Trimming cost V 5 bases and J 5 bases, with 12 bases left between them. The chain's CDR3 is CASSVGGRETQYF. CDR3 nucleotide sequence: TGTGCCAGCAGCGTAGGAGGGCGGGAGACCCAGTACTTC.

The rearrangement joins TRBV11-2 to TRBJ2-3, with 11 bases lining up with TRBD2. The V gene's germline CDR1 is SGHAT and CDR2 FQNNGV. The junction had 5 bases not matched to a gene; V was cut back by 0 bases and J by 3 bases. The CDR3 is made up of 17 amino acids. The CDR3: CASSLELAGVGTDTQYF. The CDR3 DNA reads as TGTGCCAGCAGCTTAGAACTAGCGGGGGTCGGGACAGATACGCAGTATTTT.

Concerning this clone itself: The sample carries other DNA sequences with the same CDR3. The chain carries TRBV3-1 (or the pseudogene TRBV3-2) and TRBJ1-1; D is unclear. V shed 0 bases and J shed 1 base, with 6 bases lying between them. The CDR3 loop spans 14 amino acids. The germline V gene encodes CDR1 LGHDT and CDR2 YNNKEL (reference sequence). The CDR3: CASSQDPGNTEAFF. The CDR3 nucleotides are TGTGCCAGCAGCCAAGATCCGGGGAACACTGAAGCTTTCTTT.

The rearrangement links TRBV5-1 to TRBJ2-3; D uncertain. Trimming removed 1 base from V and 3 bases from J, with 9 bases in between. The germline V gene encodes CDR1 SGHRS and CDR2 YFSETQ. This CDR3 comprises 14 residues. The CDR3 sequence: CASSLNPRTDTQYF. The CDR3 DNA reads TGCGCCAGCAGCTTGAACCCTAGAACAGATACGCAGTATTTT.

A remark on this clone: Other DNA sequences in the sample encode the same CDR3. This rearrangement joins TRBV2 to TRBJ2-7, with TRBD2 matching 9 bases. This CDR3 spans 15 amino acids. The V and J ends lost 0 bases and 2 bases, in that order; junction bases with no gene match: 2. CDR1 and CDR2 (germline): SNHLY, FYNNEI. The CDR3 here is CASSEAERGAYEQYF. The DNA of the CDR3 is TGTGCCAGCAGTGAAGCTGAGCGGGGGGCCTACGAGCAGTACTTC. Filled out from reference TRBV2 and TRBJ2-7, the complete variable domain reads EPEVTQTPSHQVTQMGQEVILRCVPISNHLYFYWYRQILGQKVEFLVSFYNNEISEKSEIFDDQFSVERPDGSNFTLKIRSTKLEDSAMYFCASSEAERGAYEQYFGPGTRLTVT.

The chain joins TRBV29-1 to TRBJ2-5; no reliable D call. V was cut by 3 bases and J by 2 bases, with 10 bases left in between. The CDR3 has 13 amino acids. CDR1 and CDR2 from the germline V gene are SQVTM and ANQGSEA. The CDR3 sequence is CSVDYNRQETQYF. The DNA for the CDR3 is TGCAGCGTTGATTATAACAGACAAGAGACCCAGTACTTC.

Turning to this clone: Other DNA variants within this sample encode the same CDR3. This rearrangement joins TRBV7-9 to TRBJ2-7; D gene unclear. Germline V gene sequence: CDR1 SEHNR, CDR2 FQNEAQ (reference sequence). Trimming took 1 base from V and 2 from J, leaving 9 bases between them. This CDR3 has 14 residues. CDR3 bases: TGTGCCAGCAGCTTAGAAACGGGTACCTACGAGCAGTACTTC. Amino acid sequence: CASSLETGTYEQYF.

V and J are TRBV7-6 and TRBJ2-1; 7 bases are shared with TRBD1. The V segment lost 5 bases and the J segment 8 bases; nucleotides outside the gene matches: 6. CDR3 size: 13 residues. Germline values: CDR1 SGHVS, CDR2 FNYEAQ. The chain's CDR3 is CASSRQGSHEQFF. The CDR3 DNA follows: TGTGCCAGCAGCCGACAGGGTTCCCATGAGCAGTTCTTC.

The chain recombines TRBV28 with TRBJ2-7, with D maybe TRBD1 (5 bases). The CDR3 covers 14 residues. With 8 bases removed from V and 3 bases from J, the gap between germline ends came to 17 bases. Germline-derived CDR1 and CDR2 are MDHEN and SYDVKM. The CDR3 region has the DNA TGTGCCAGCTCTCAGGGTTCACTTGGCTACGAGCAGTACTTC. It translates to CASSQGSLGYEQYF.